Below are 16 T cell receptor beta chains sequenced from a single sample in a study of blood T cell repertoires in COVID-19. The table came from immunoSEQ multiplex PCR; TCRdb's copy has only in-frame clones and leaves some out. The profile covers 150,000 or so clones, with around 85% appearing a single time and 5% taken by the ten largest. The source material was peripheral blood. These receptors originate from a human donor in a cohort sampled during active COVID-19.

CDR3 amino acids: CATSGGGNYEQYF. The CDR3 DNA reads as TGTGCCACATCGGGGGGGGGAAACTACGAGCAGTACTTC. The V call is TRBV10-3, the J call TRBJ2-7, with 8 bases identical to TRBD2. The CDR3 spans 13 residues. V lost 10 bases and J lost 3; bases outside the gene matches: 8. Looked up from germline, CDR1 is ENHRY and CDR2 is SYGVKD.

The chain has TRBV7-9 and TRBJ1-1; a possible D gene is TRBD1 (5 bases). Trimming pared 0 bases from V and 3 bases from J, leaving 8 bases between. Germline V gene data show CDR1 as SEHNR and CDR2 as FQNEAQ (reference sequence). CDR3 size: 14 residues. The CDR3 sequence: CASSLAGGYTEAFF. The CDR3, as DNA: TGTGCCAGCAGCTTAGCGGGGGGGTACACTGAAGCTTTCTTT. The complete variable domain, with remaining parts taken from reference TRBV7-9 and TRBJ1-1, reads DTGVSQNPRHKITKRGQNVTFRCDPISEHNRLYWYRQTLGQGPEFLTYFQNEAQLEKSRLLSDRFSAERPKGSFSTLEIQRTEQGDSAMYLCASSLAGGYTEAFFGQGTRLTVV.

The rearrangement joins TRBV28 to TRBJ1-4, with 10 bases identical to TRBD1. This CDR3 comprises 15 residues. V lost 4 bases to trimming and J lost 11 bases; unmatched junction nucleotides: 10. The germline gives CDR1 MDHEN, CDR2 SYDVKM. This chain's CDR3 is CASSSSGQGNGKLFF. CDR3 DNA sequence: TGTGCCAGCAGTTCCTCGGGACAGGGGAATGGGAAACTGTTTTTT.

This clone appeared a single time. This chain's CDR3 is CASSLPPQGVYTEAFF. As DNA, the CDR3 is TGTGCCAGCAGCCTCCCCCCGCAGGGGGTGTACACTGAAGCTTTCTTT. The V call is TRBV5-4, the J call TRBJ1-1; 7 bases agree with TRBD1. The germline V gene has CDR1 SGHNT and CDR2 YYREEE (reference sequence). V lost 4 bases to trimming and J lost 3 bases; unmatched junction nucleotides: 12. The CDR3 covers 16 residues.

This chain uses TRBV19 with TRBJ2-1, with D possibly matching TRBD1 (6 bases). The CDR3 length is 15 residues. Trimming shortened V by 6 bases and J by 8 bases, and 20 bases separated the two germline ends. Looked up from germline, CDR1 is LNHDA and CDR2 is SQIVND (reference sequence). The CDR3 protein is CASSTVRAGVDEQFF. CDR3 DNA: TGTGCCAGTAGCACCGTCAGGGCAGGGGTCGATGAGCAGTTCTTC.

The CDR3 sequence is CASRNRGTNYGYTF. DNA of the CDR3: TGTGCCAGCAGGAACAGGGGGACTAACTATGGCTACACCTTC. The V gene is TRBV6-6, the J gene TRBJ1-2; TRBD1 agrees at 8 bases. V lost 6 bases to trimming and J lost 0 bases; unmatched junction nucleotides: 3. The CDR3 length is 14 residues. Germline V CDR1 and CDR2: MNHNY, SVGAGI (reference sequence).

This chain uses TRBV19 with TRBJ2-7, with 7 bases that match TRBD1. Trimming cost V 6 bases and J 3 bases; bases outside gene matches: 8. The CDR3 totals 14 residues. CDR1 LNHDA and CDR2 SQIVND come from the germline V gene (reference sequence). In DNA, the CDR3 is TGTGCCAGTAGCCTAAGGGACAGACGCTACGAGCAGTACTTC. It is translated as CASSLRDRRYEQYF.

The V and J genes are TRBV19 and TRBJ1-5; D possibly corresponds to TRBD1 (5 bases). The germline V and J ends were trimmed by 5 bases and 0 bases, with 11 bases remaining between them. The CDR3 is 15 amino acids. From germline, CDR1 is LNHDA and CDR2 SQIVND (reference sequence). The CDR3 DNA reads TGTGCCAGTAGTTGGTGGGGGGATAGCAATCAGCCCCAGCATTTT. Its translation is CASSWWGDSNQPQHF.

The gene calls are TRBV5-1 and TRBJ1-4; TRBD1 aligns across 7 bases. The CDR3 is 15 residues long. Trimming removed 3 bases from V and 7 bases from J; junction bases left unmatched: 9. CDR1 and CDR2 from the germline V gene are SGHRS and YFSETQ. CDR3 coding DNA: TGCGCCAGCAGCTCAGCGACAGGGACAGCTGAAAAACTGTTTTTT. Residues: CASSSATGTAEKLFF.

The CDR3 region is CASSRDRGFYNEQFF. The DNA of the CDR3 is TGTGCCAGCAGCCGGGACAGGGGGTTCTACAATGAGCAGTTCTTC. The chain joins TRBV5-8 to TRBJ2-1, with 11 bases lining up with TRBD1. This CDR3 contains 15 residues. In germline, CDR1 is SGHTS, CDR2 YDEGEE. V was clipped by 4 bases and J by 3 bases; unmatched bases: 3.

The chain has TRBV30 and TRBJ1-5; possible D gene TRBD1, 5 bases. The CDR3 loop spans 15 amino acids. Trimming removed 1 base at V and 6 bases at J, with 16 bases between. Germline loops: CDR1 GTSNPN, CDR2 SVGIG (reference sequence). This CDR3 reads CAWSGRGRVGQPQHF. The CDR3 DNA is TGTGCCTGGAGTGGCCGGGGGAGGGTAGGTCAGCCCCAGCATTTT.

V usage is TRBV3-1 (or the pseudogene TRBV3-2) and J usage is TRBJ2-2; D might be TRBD1 (6 bases). Trimming pared 4 bases from V and 5 bases from J, leaving 14 bases between. The CDR3 loop spans 15 amino acids. Germline lookup yields CDR1 LGHDT and CDR2 YNNKEL (reference sequence). The CDR3 sequence: CASSRVQGLTGELFF. For the CDR3, the DNA is TGTGCCAGCAGCCGTGTCCAGGGGCTGACCGGGGAGCTGTTTTTT.

The chain recombines TRBV29-1 with TRBJ1-1; a weak D match, TRBD1 (6 bases). Trimming took off 3 bases at V and 1 base at J, with 12 bases between the two ends. The CDR3 extends over 14 amino acids. The germline V gene encodes CDR1 SQVTM and CDR2 ANQGSEA. The CDR3 reads CSVDPRTANTEAFF. The CDR3 nucleotides are TGCAGCGTTGACCCCCGGACAGCGAACACTGAAGCTTTCTTT.

The J gene is TRBJ2-7, the V gene TRBV28; a weak D match, TRBD2 (5 bases). V gave up 7 bases and J gave up 0 bases, with 16 bases separating them. The CDR3 loop spans 15 amino acids. The germline gives CDR1 MDHEN, CDR2 SYDVKM. The CDR3 is CASIPSGSTSYEQYF. In nucleotides, the CDR3 is TGTGCCAGCATCCCTTCGGGATCCACCTCCTACGAGCAGTACTTC.

This chain joins TRBV5-4 and TRBJ2-7; 10 positions match TRBD1. The V segment lost 2 bases and the J segment 5 bases; nucleotides outside the gene matches: 10. The CDR3 loop spans 16 amino acids. The V gene's germline CDR1 is SGHNT and CDR2 YYREEE (reference sequence). The CDR3 DNA sequence: TGTGCCAGCAGCTTCCCTAGGACAGGGGGGCGGGACGAGCAGTACTTC. Protein product: CASSFPRTGGRDEQYF.

This chain joins TRBV2 and TRBJ2-5, with 8 positions matching TRBD2. The trim removed 7 bases at V and 1 base at J, leaving 20 bases unmatched. This CDR3 has 19 amino acids. Germline V gene sequence: CDR1 SNHLY, CDR2 FYNNEI. DNA of the CDR3: TGTGCCAGCACTCGAAGAGGGCGGCGTCTAGCGGGTCTCCAAGAGACCCAGTACTTC. Its translation is CASTRRGRRLAGLQETQYF.